The 10 T cell receptor beta chains in this list originate from one sample, sequenced in a study of CD8 T cells in ankylosing spondylitis. TCRdb re-called the 5' RACE reads through MiXCR, storing one row per CDR3 protein. The sample lists hundreds of thousands of distinct CDR3 sequences; under 8.5% were seen once. The source material was blood, either unsorted or a sorted T cell fraction (not recorded which). The receptors shown here come from a female donor with ankylosing spondylitis or in good health (not recorded which).

This clonotype was observed at least ten times. The CDR3: CASSRMRNNEQFF. In DNA, the CDR3 is TGTGCCAGCAGCCGAATGAGAAACAATGAGCAGTTCTTC. The chain combines TRBV14 with TRBJ2-1; D is unresolved. There are 13 residues in the CDR3. Trimming cost V 4 bases and J 5 bases, with 9 bases left between them. Per germline, CDR1 SGHDN and CDR2 FVKESK.

Many counts were recorded for this clonotype. This chain connects TRBV29-1 to TRBJ2-1; TRBD2 is a possible D gene (6 bases). Germline V gene data show CDR1 as SQVTM and CDR2 as ANQGSEA. With 7 bases removed from V and 7 bases from J, the gap between germline ends came to 14 bases. The CDR3 spans 12 residues. The CDR3 coding sequence is TGCAGCGGTCGGGACTTTCGGAATGAGCAGTTCTTC. This translates into CSGRDFRNEQFF.

This clonotype was found many times. This chain links TRBV27 with TRBJ1-3; D gene uncertain. There are 14 residues in the CDR3. V dropped 2 bases and J dropped 4 bases, with 9 bases sitting between them. Germline CDR1 and CDR2: MNHEY and SMNVEV (reference sequence). CDR3 loop: CASSLNRAGNTIYF. CDR3 nucleotides: TGTGCCAGCAGTTTAAACCGGGCGGGAAACACCATATATTTT.

The rearrangement links TRBV18 to TRBJ1-2; 8 bases align to TRBD1. CDR1 is KGHSH and CDR2 is LQKENI in the germline V gene. The CDR3 is made up of 16 amino acids. Germline trimming cut 0 bases from V and 4 bases from J; bases unmatched to any gene: 7. As DNA, the CDR3 is TGTGCCAGCTCACCACCGACAGGGGCCCGGGGCTATGGCTACACCTTC. It is translated as CASSPPTGARGYGYTF.

This sequence joins TRBV30 and TRBJ2-4, with 8 bases aligning to TRBD2. The CDR3 length is 16 residues. Germline-derived CDR1 and CDR2 are GTSNPN and SVGIG (reference sequence). Trimming at V came to 0 bases and at J to 0 bases, leaving 4 bases not matched to a gene. The CDR3 nucleotides read TGTGCCTGGAGTGTAGAGGCGGGAGGAGCCAAAAACATTCAGTACTTC. Translating it yields CAWSVEAGGAKNIQYF.

This clonotype was counted ten times or more. The genes are TRBV4-3 and TRBJ2-7, with D perhaps given as TRBD1 or TRBD2 (6 bases each). The CDR3 totals 13 residues. V lost 1 base, J lost 7 bases, and 11 bases lay in between. The V gene's germline CDR1 is LGHNA and CDR2 YSLEER. The CDR3 nucleotides read TGCGCCAGCAGCCAAGTGGAGGGGACAGAGCAGTACTTC. It specifies CASSQVEGTEQYF.

At least ten counts were recorded for this clonotype. The chain has TRBV29-1 and TRBJ1-2, with D maybe TRBD1 (5 bases). The CDR3 is 13 residues long. The V gene's germline CDR1 is SQVTM and CDR2 ANQGSEA. The V end lost 3 bases, the J end lost 8 bases, and 16 bases lay between the germline ends. The CDR3 is CSVDVSGVEGYTF. The CDR3 DNA sequence: TGCAGCGTTGATGTTTCGGGGGTAGAAGGCTACACCTTC.

This sequence joins TRBV7-9 and TRBJ1-1, with D uncertain. The CDR3 has 14 amino acids. Trimming cost V 6 bases and J 4 bases, with 15 bases left between them. CDR1 is SEHNR and CDR2 is FQNEAQ in the germline V gene (reference sequence). CDR3 region: CASRRGGRSTEAFF. Written as DNA, the CDR3 is TGTGCCAGCAGGCGCGGAGGCCGGAGCACTGAAGCTTTCTTT.

This clonotype was detected ten times or more. The gene calls are TRBV7-9 and TRBJ2-3; tentatively, D is TRBD2 (6 bases). Germline CDR1 reads SEHNR; CDR2 reads FQNEAQ (reference sequence). This CDR3 comprises 15 residues. V was trimmed by 4 bases and J by 2 bases, leaving 13 bases between them. CDR3 loop: CASSSLRENTDTQYF. The CDR3 nucleotides are TGTGCCAGCAGCTCCCTACGGGAGAACACAGATACGCAGTATTTT.

This clonotype occurred many times. DNA for the CDR3: TGTGCCAGCAGTTACTCGCGGTCCCGCACTGAAGCTTTCTTT. Translated: CASSYSRSRTEAFF. The chain carries TRBV6-5 and TRBJ1-1; D uncertain. V lost 0 bases, J lost 4 bases, and 9 bases lay in between. The CDR3 has 14 amino acids. Looked up from germline, CDR1 is MNHEY and CDR2 is SVGAGI.